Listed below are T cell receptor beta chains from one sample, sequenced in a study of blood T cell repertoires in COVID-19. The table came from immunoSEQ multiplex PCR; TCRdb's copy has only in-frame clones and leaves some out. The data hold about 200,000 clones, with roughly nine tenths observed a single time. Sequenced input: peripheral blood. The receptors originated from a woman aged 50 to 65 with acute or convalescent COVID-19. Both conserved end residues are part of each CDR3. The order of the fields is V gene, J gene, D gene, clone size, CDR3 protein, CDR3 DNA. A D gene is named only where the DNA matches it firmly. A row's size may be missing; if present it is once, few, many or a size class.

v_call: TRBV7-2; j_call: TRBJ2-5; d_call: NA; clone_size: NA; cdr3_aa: CASSFRRETQYF; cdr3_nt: TGTGCCAGCAGCTTCCGGCGGGAGACCCAGTACTTC
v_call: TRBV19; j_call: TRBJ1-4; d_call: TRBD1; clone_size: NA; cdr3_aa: CASSIGTGNEKLFF; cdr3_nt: TGTGCCAGTAGTATTGGGACAGGGAACGAAAAACTGTTTTTT
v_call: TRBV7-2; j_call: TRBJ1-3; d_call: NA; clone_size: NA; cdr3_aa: CASSPSPAGSGNTIYF; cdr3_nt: TGTGCCAGCAGCCCTTCCCCGGCAGGCTCTGGAAACACCATATATTTT
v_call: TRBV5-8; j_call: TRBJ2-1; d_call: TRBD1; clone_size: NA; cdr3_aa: CASSLGTGVGNEQFF; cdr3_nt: TGTGCCAGCAGCTTGGGAACAGGGGTAGGCAATGAGCAGTTCTTC
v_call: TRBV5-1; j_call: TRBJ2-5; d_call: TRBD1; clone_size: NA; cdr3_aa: CASSLGFGGQAQETQYF; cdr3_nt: TGCGCCAGCAGCTTGGGATTTGGGGGACAGGCTCAAGAGACCCAGTACTTC
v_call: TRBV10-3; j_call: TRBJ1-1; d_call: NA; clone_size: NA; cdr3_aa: CAISEVEGTSDTEAFF; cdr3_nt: TGTGCCATCAGTGAGGTGGAGGGAACCTCGGACACTGAAGCTTTCTTT
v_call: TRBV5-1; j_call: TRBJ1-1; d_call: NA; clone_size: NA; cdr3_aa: CASSLDSGWTEAFF; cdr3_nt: TGCGCCAGCAGCTTGGACAGCGGATGGACTGAAGCTTTCTTT
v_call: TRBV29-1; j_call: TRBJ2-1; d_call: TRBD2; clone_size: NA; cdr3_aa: CSVATSRERPSYNEQFF; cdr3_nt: TGCAGCGTTGCGACTAGCCGGGAGAGACCATCCTACAATGAGCAGTTCTTC
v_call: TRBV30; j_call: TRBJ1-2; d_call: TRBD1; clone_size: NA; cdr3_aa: CAWSAGTGAVGYTF; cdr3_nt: TGTGCCTGGAGTGCCGGGACAGGGGCGGTTGGCTACACCTTC
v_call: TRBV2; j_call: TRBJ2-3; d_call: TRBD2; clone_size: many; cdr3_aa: CASKASGSTDTQYF; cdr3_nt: TGTGCCAGCAAGGCTAGCGGGAGCACAGATACGCAGTATTTT
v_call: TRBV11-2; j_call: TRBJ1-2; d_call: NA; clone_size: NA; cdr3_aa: CASSGLRQPYGYTF; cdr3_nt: TGTGCCAGCAGCGGACTCAGGCAGCCCTATGGCTACACCTTC
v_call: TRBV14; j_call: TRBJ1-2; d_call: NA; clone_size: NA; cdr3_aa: CASSLAPPGRRGAGYTF; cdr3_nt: TGTGCCAGCAGCCTAGCCCCTCCGGGCCGACGGGGAGCTGGCTACACCTTC
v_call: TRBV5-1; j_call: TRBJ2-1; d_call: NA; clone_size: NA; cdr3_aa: CASSWEGLDNEQFF; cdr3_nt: TGCGCCAGCAGCTGGGAAGGACTCGACAATGAGCAGTTCTTC
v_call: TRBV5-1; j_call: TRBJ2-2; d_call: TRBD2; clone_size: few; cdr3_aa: CASSLYWREGTGELFF; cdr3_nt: TGCGCCAGCAGCTTGTATTGGCGGGAGGGCACCGGGGAGCTGTTTTTT
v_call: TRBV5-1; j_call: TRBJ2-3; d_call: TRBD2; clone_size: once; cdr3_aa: CASSPGGVADTQYF; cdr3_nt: TGCGCCAGCAGCCCCGGGGGGGTGGCAGATACGCAGTATTTT
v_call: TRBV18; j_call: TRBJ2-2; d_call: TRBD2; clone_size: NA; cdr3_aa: CASSSGTSKSTGELFF; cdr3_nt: TGTGCCAGCTCATCCGGGACTAGCAAATCCACCGGGGAGCTGTTTTTT
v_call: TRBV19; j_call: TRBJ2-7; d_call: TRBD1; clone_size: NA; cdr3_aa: CASRLGTGAFYEQYF; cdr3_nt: TGTGCCAGTAGGTTAGGGACAGGGGCCTTCTACGAGCAGTACTTC
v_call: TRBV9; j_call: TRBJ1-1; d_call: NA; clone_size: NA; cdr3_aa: CASSVTGVGSEAFF; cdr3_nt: TGTGCCAGCAGCGTAACGGGGGTGGGCTCTGAAGCTTTCTTT